These 19 T cell receptor beta chains were sequenced from one sample in a study of OX40 agonist ivuxolimab in advanced cancers. TCRdb's copy holds only in-frame clones and misses some; the assay was immunoSEQ multiplex PCR. The sample yields about 83,000 clones, more than 80% seen once. The sample here was CD4+ or CD8+ T cells sorted from blood, taken in a trial of the OX40 agonist ivuxolimab. These receptors were collected from an adult with an advanced solid tumor such as melanoma, head and neck, liver or kidney cancer.

The CDR3 nucleotides are TGTGCCAGTAGTCCTTCGGGGTTATCCTACGAGCAGTACGTC. This codes for CASSPSGLSYEQYV. This rearrangement joins TRBV19 to TRBJ2-7, with a possible D match to TRBD2 (5 bases). Germline V CDR1 and CDR2: LNHDA, SQIVND (reference sequence). The CDR3 is 14 amino acids. Trimming took off 5 bases at V and 1 base at J, with 12 bases between the two ends.

The V gene is TRBV7-3, the J gene TRBJ2-3; D is uncertain. Germline-derived CDR1 and CDR2 are SGHTA and FQGTGA. The CDR3 is 13 residues long. V lost 10 bases and J 0 bases, leaving 11 bases between the germline ends. The CDR3 loop reads CATSTGSTDTQYF. The CDR3 DNA reads as TGTGCCACCTCGACTGGGAGCACAGATACGCAGTATTTT.

As to this clone: Other DNA sequences from this sample encode an identical CDR3 as well. The chain uses TRBV4-1 and TRBJ2-1, with 9 positions matching TRBD2. CDR3 length equals 14 residues. V lost 1 base, J lost 9 bases, and 4 bases stayed unmatched. Germline CDR1 is MGHRA and CDR2 is YSYEKL. The CDR3 nucleotides are TGCGCCAGCAGCCAAGCTGCGGGGGGGGGTGAGCAGTTCTTC. Amino acids: CASSQAAGGGEQFF.

Only one count was recorded for this clone. This chain joins TRBV30 and TRBJ1-6, with 8 nucleotides matching TRBD1. The CDR3 runs 15 residues. Trimming at V came to 7 bases and at J to 0 bases, leaving 5 bases not matched to a gene. Germline CDR1 is GTSNPN and CDR2 is SVGIG (reference sequence). CDR3 loop: CAFTTGDSYNSPLHF. The CDR3 DNA reads as TGTGCCTTCACGACAGGGGACTCCTATAATTCACCCCTCCACTTT.

The chain joins TRBV6-1 to TRBJ2-7; perhaps TRBD1 as D (5 bases). The CDR3 is 13 residues long. Trimming removed 2 bases at V and 4 bases at J, with 9 bases between. The germline V gene encodes CDR1 MNHNS and CDR2 SASEGT. Here the CDR3 DNA reads TGTGCCAGCAGTGAATTAGGGGAATACGAGCAGTACGTC. It specifies CASSELGEYEQYV.

CDR3 residues: CASARESLNNEQFF. CDR3 DNA sequence: TGTGCCAGCGCCAGGGAGTCCCTAAACAATGAGCAGTTCTTC. The chain employs TRBV21-1 and TRBJ2-1. TRBV21-1 is listed as a pseudogene. The CDR3 is 14 residues long.

Remarks on this clone: Other DNA sequences from this sample encode an identical CDR3 as well. The CDR3 nucleotides are TGTGCCAGCAGTTACTCGGGGTCCACAGATACGCAGTATTTT. It encodes CASSYSGSTDTQYF. The rearrangement links TRBV6-5 to TRBJ2-3; D ambiguous. CDR1 and CDR2 (germline): MNHEY, SVGAGI. V was cut by 0 bases and J by 2 bases, with 6 bases left in between. This CDR3 contains 14 residues.

The chain uses TRBV12-5 and TRBJ1-2; 9 bases agree with TRBD1. Germline assignment: CDR1 LGHNT and CDR2 FRNRAP. This CDR3 comprises 15 residues. V trimming: 7 bases; J trimming: 6 bases; junction bases outside the gene matches: 12. The CDR3 DNA is TGTGCTAGTGACTGCCGGGACAGGGTAAGTAATGGCTACACCTTC. Its protein product is CASDCRDRVSNGYTF.

This clone was counted a single time. The chain combines TRBV28 with TRBJ2-3; 8 nucleotides line up with TRBD2. Germline V lookup: CDR1 MDHEN, CDR2 SYDVKM. V lost 6 bases, J lost 4 bases, and 6 bases stayed unmatched. The CDR3 runs 14 residues. CDR3 loop: CASRLAGRADTQYF. The CDR3 DNA sequence: TGTGCCAGCAGATTAGCGGGGAGGGCAGATACGCAGTATTTT.

The V and J genes are TRBV4-1 and TRBJ1-1; D uncertain. Trimming took 1 base from V and 5 from J, leaving 2 bases between them. Germline CDR1 and CDR2: MGHRA and YSYEKL. This CDR3 spans 11 amino acids. The chain's CDR3 is CASSQGTEAFF. The CDR3 nucleotides read TGCGCCAGCAGCCAAGGAACTGAAGCTTTCTTT.

This chain links TRBV4-3 with TRBJ2-1; TRBD2 matches at 7 bases. Per the germline V gene, CDR1 is LGHNA and CDR2 is YSLEER. This CDR3 region has 18 residues. Trimming cost V 3 bases and J 7 bases; bases outside gene matches: 18. In DNA, the CDR3 is TGCGCCAGCAGCCAGAATATACCTATCCCCGGGACTAAAAATGAGCAGTTCTTC. Protein product: CASSQNIPIPGTKNEQFF.

The chain is built from TRBV10-3 and TRBJ1-2; a weak D match, TRBD1 (5 bases). Germline-derived CDR1 and CDR2 are ENHRY and SYGVKD. The CDR3 is 13 residues long. Trimming pared 10 bases from V and 0 bases from J, leaving 12 bases between. CDR3 protein: CATIQDPNYGYTF. CDR3 in DNA: TGTGCCACAATACAGGATCCTAACTATGGCTACACCTTC.

This clone was seen a single time. The chain links TRBV11-3 to TRBJ2-1; D may be TRBD2 (6 bases). Deletions cut 2 bases from V and 8 bases from J, with 10 bases between. The CDR3 covers 13 residues. From germline, CDR1 is SGHNT and CDR2 YENEEA. DNA for the CDR3: TGTGCCAGCAGCTTATGGCCGGGGGATGAGCAGTTCTTC. Its translation is CASSLWPGDEQFF. Full variable domain (outside the CDR3, taken from reference TRBV11-3 and TRBJ2-1): EAGVVQSPRYKIIEKKQPVAFWCNPISGHNTLYWYLQNLGQGPELLIRYENEEAVDDSQLPKDRFSAERLKGVDSTLKIQPAELGDSAVYLCASSLWPGDEQFFGPGTRLTVL.

This sequence joins TRBV13 and TRBJ2-7; D not resolved. Germline loops: CDR1 PRHDT, CDR2 FYEKMQ (reference sequence). The CDR3 sequence is 11 residues long. Trimming took 4 bases from V and 0 from J, leaving 1 base between them. The DNA for the CDR3 is TGTGCCAGCAGCTACTCCTACGAGCAGTACTTC. As protein: CASSYSYEQYF.

V is TRBV27 and J is TRBJ2-7; D unresolved. The V and J ends lost 6 bases and 3 bases respectively, with 18 bases between them. Germline lookup yields CDR1 MNHEY and CDR2 SMNVEV (reference sequence). This CDR3 has 15 amino acids. The CDR3 nucleotides read TGTGCCAGCAGCCAAGCTACTGATCAAGGCTACGAGCAGTACGTC. This sequence encodes CASSQATDQGYEQYV.

This clone was seen only once. This sequence joins TRBV2 and TRBJ1-3, with no clear D. The CDR3 runs 14 residues. Germline values: CDR1 SNHLY, CDR2 FYNNEI. V was trimmed by 2 bases and J by 2 bases, leaving 7 bases between them. The CDR3 DNA follows: TGTGCCAGCAGTGAATGGGTTGCTGGAAACACCATATATTTT. Translating it yields CASSEWVAGNTIYF. Together with reference TRBV2 and TRBJ1-3, the CDR3 gives the full variable domain: EPEVTQTPSHQVTQMGQEVILRCVPISNHLYFYWYRQILGQKVEFLVSFYNNEISEKSEIFDDQFSVERPDGSNFTLKIRSTKLEDSAMYFCASSEWVAGNTIYFGEGSWLTVV.

The gene calls are TRBV30 and TRBJ1-2; 8 bases line up with TRBD1. The V gene's germline CDR1 is GTSNPN and CDR2 SVGIG (reference sequence). V was clipped by 2 bases and J by 4 bases; unmatched bases: 6. This CDR3 is 14 amino acids long. The CDR3 loop is CAWSFRGRVYGYTF. CDR3 DNA: TGTGCCTGGAGTTTCAGGGGGCGCGTCTATGGCTACACCTTC.

The J gene is TRBJ2-1, the V gene TRBV9; 7 bases are shared with TRBD2. Unmatched junction bases numbered 16, after V lost 0 bases and J lost 7 bases. CDR3 size: 18 residues. Germline V gene data show CDR1 as SGDLS and CDR2 as YYNGEE. CDR3 region: CASSVEESTGGSANEQFF. In DNA form, the CDR3 reads TGTGCCAGCAGCGTAGAGGAAAGTACTGGCGGGAGTGCAAATGAGCAGTTCTTC.

This chain connects TRBV27 to TRBJ2-3; TRBD2 aligns across 7 bases. From germline, CDR1 is MNHEY and CDR2 SMNVEV (reference sequence). This CDR3 is 15 amino acids long. Germline trimming cut 5 bases from V and 2 bases from J; bases unmatched to any gene: 7. The CDR3 sequence: CASSLIGTTTDTQYF. CDR3 nucleotide sequence: TGTGCCAGCAGTCTCATCGGGACTACCACAGATACGCAGTATTTT.